The source of this TCR beta chain is a study of OX40 agonist ivuxolimab in advanced cancers. Study details: Hepatocellular carcinoma, melanoma, renal cell or head and neck cancer affected the dose-escalation patients. Partial responses, seen in three patients, involved one hepatocellular carcinoma and two cutaneous melanomas. Participants, approximately 81% male, averaged around 60 years of age, ranging from 23 to 79. Study-level points and caveats: With doses of 0.1 to 3.0 mg/kg, CD4+ and CD8+ blood T cells had undergone clonal expansion by week 6.

The repertoire was sequenced with immunoSEQ multiplex PCR; TCRdb's copy has only in-frame clones and lacks some. The sample shows about 22,000 clones, more than 65% of them seen only once. This clone rates as medium-sized. What it recognizes is unknown. Germline V CDR1 and CDR2: LGHNA, YNFKEQ. CDR3 length: 13 residues. V shed 4 bases and J 4 bases; nucleotides not matched to a gene: 3. The material sequenced was CD4+ or CD8+ T cells sorted from blood, taken in a trial of the OX40 agonist ivuxolimab. The chain is built from TRBV4-2 and TRBJ1-2; 7 bases map to TRBD1. This TCR came from an adult with an advanced solid tumor such as melanoma, head and neck, liver or kidney cancer. Here the CDR3 DNA reads TGTGCCAGCAGCCTGACAGGGTCCTATGGCTACACCTTC. Amino acid sequence: CASSLTGSYGYTF.